A selection of T cell receptor beta chains follows, all from one sample in a study of vaccination and CD4 T cells after COVID-19. Their antigen targets remain unknown. TCRdb reprocessed the PCR reads with MiXCR, giving one entry per CDR3 protein. The data hold 8,800 or so distinct CDR3 sequences, with approximately 57% observed a single time. The material sequenced was cultured CD4+ T cells from blood, taken after SARS-CoV-2 vaccination. Receptor source: a human donor with COVID-19. The conserved cysteine and the conserved F or W are not part of the CDR3 here.

CDR3aa: ASRARSGGADTQY
v_gene: TRBV19

CDR3aa: AIRPLDRDSAEAF
v_gene: TRBV10-3

CDR3aa: ASSLRSGNPQETQY
v_gene: TRBV27

CDR3aa: ASSTSLDGSYEQY
v_gene: TRBV6-1

CDR3aa: ASSRRGQGNTEAF
v_gene: TRBV25-1

CDR3aa: ASSIAIAGGNEQY
v_gene: TRBV2

CDR3aa: ATAGFMNTEAF
v_gene: TRBV18

CDR3aa: AGKYRDSYEQY
v_gene: TRBV6-1

CDR3aa: ASSLTSGGHGGQY
v_gene: TRBV19

CDR3aa: ASSQEVHSDYGYT
v_gene: TRBV14

CDR3aa: SARTGNNQPQH
v_gene: TRBV20-1

CDR3aa: ASSPGSLGEAQY
v_gene: TRBV7-7

CDR3aa: ASSFRTSGYNEQF
v_gene: TRBV7-2

CDR3aa: ASSDYGPRIPDTQY
v_gene: TRBV25-1

CDR3aa: ASSFGAGQPQH
v_gene: TRBV5-4

CDR3aa: ASSQDGQGGNTIY
v_gene: TRBV4-3

CDR3aa: ASSPLGPGNSPLH
v_gene: TRBV11-3

CDR3aa: ATRIKTASSYEQY
v_gene: TRBV15

CDR3aa: ASSSERGAYEQY
v_gene: TRBV27

CDR3aa: ATLGQGAGTEAF
v_gene: TRBV6-1

CDR3aa: ATSRDANQPQH
v_gene: TRBV15

CDR3aa: ASSRQVNSNQPQH
v_gene: TRBV19

CDR3aa: ASSTGTNMNTEAF
v_gene: TRBV5-1